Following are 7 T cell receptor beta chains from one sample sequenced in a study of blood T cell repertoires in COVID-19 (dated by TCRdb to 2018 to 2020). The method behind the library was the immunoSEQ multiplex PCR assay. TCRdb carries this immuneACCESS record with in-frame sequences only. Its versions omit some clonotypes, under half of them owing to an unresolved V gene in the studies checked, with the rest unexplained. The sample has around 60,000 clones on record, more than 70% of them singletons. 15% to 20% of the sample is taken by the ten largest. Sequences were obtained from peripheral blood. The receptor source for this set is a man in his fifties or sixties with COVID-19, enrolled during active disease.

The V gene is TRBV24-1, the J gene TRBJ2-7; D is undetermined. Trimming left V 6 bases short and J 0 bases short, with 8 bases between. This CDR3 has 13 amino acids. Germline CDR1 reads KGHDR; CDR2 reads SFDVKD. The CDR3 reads CATSPASSYEQYF. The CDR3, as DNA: TGTGCCACCAGTCCCGCCAGCTCCTACGAGCAGTACTTC.

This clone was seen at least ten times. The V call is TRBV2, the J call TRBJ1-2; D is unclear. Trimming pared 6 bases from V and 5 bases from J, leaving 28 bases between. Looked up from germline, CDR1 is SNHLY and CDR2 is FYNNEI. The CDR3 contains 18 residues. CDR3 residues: CASRWGGPLAAGGYGYTF. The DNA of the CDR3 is TGTGCCAGCAGGTGGGGTGGGCCACTCGCGGCAGGCGGGTATGGCTACACCTTC.

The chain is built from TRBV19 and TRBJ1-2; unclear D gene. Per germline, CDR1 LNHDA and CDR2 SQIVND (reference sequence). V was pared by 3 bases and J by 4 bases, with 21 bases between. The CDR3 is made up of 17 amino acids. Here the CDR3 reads CASSMINWAQTTYGYTF. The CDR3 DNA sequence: TGTGCCAGTAGTATGATCAATTGGGCGCAGACAACCTATGGCTACACCTTC.

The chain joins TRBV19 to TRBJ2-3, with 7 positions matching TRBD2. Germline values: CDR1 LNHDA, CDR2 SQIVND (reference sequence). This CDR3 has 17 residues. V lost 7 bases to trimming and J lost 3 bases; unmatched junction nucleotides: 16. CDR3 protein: CASNQPGGGRRTDTQYF. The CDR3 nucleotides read TGTGCCAGTAATCAACCGGGGGGAGGCCGAAGGACAGATACGCAGTATTTT.

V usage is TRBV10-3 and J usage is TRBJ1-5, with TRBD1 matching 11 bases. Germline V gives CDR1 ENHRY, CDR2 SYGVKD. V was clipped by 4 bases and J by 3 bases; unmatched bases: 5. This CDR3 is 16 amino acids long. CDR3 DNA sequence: TGTGCCATCAGTGGAGGACAGGGGGCTGACAATCAGCCCCAGCATTTT. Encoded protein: CAISGGQGADNQPQHF.

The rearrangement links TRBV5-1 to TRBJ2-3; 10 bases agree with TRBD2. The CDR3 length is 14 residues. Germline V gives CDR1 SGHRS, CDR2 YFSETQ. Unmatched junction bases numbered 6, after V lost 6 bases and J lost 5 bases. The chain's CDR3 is CASTLAGEGDTQYF. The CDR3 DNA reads TGCGCCAGCACCCTAGCGGGGGAGGGAGATACGCAGTATTTT.

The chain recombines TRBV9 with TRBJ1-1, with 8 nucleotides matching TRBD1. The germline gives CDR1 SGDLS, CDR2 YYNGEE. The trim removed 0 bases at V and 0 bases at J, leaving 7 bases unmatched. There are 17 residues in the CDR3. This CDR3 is CASSVEDRAAMNTEAFF. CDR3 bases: TGTGCCAGCAGCGTAGAGGACAGGGCTGCCATGAACACTGAAGCTTTCTTT.